This TCR beta chain was recorded in a study of blood T cell repertoires in COVID-19. Study in general: In each case, the material was cDNA or gDNA derived from T cells, B-cell-depleted T cells, or PBMCs.

Original handling: Cell counts per sample came from amplifying reference gene primers. This table comes from immunoSEQ multiplex PCR, and its TCRdb copy is limited to in-frame clones, with some not included. V and J calls and clone size are as listed in that table; D and trimming were resolved from the DNA. The table lists 220,000 or so clones, approximately 85% of them singletons. CDR1 MDHEN and CDR2 SYDVKM come from the germline V gene. The CDR3 consists of 13 residues. Trimming removed 10 bases from V and 4 bases from J, with 14 bases in between. The sample was peripheral blood. The chain combines TRBV28 with TRBJ1-5, with a tentative D call TRBD1 (5 bases). This TCR derives from a man aged 45 to 65 who had recovered from COVID-19. The DNA for the CDR3 is TGTGCCACCGCGGGGACGGAGAATCAGCCCCAGCATTTT. Its protein is CATAGTENQPQHF.